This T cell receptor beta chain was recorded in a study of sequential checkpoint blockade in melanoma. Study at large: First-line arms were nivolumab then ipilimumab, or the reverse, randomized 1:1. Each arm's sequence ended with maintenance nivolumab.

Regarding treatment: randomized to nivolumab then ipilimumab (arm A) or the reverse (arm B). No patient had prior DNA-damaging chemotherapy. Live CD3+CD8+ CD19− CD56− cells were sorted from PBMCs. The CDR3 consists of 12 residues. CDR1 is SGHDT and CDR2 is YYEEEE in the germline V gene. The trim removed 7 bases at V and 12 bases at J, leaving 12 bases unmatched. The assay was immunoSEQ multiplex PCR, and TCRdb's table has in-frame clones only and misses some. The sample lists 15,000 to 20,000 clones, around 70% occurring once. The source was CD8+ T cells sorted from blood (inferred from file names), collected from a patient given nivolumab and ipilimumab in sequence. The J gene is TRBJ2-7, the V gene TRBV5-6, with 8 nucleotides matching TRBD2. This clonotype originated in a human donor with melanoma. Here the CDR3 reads CASGSGGHLLYF. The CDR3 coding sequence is TGTGCCAGCGGTTCGGGGGGGCACTTACTGTACTTC.